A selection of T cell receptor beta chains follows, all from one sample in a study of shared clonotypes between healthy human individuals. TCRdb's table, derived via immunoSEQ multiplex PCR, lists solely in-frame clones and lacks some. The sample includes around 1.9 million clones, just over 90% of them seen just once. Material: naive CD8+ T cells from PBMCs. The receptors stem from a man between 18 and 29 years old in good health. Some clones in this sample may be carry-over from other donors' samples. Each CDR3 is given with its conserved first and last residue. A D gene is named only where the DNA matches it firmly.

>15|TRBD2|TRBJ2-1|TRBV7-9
TGTGCCAGCAGCTTAAGCGGGGGAAGGTTCAATGAGCAGTTCTTC
CASSLSGGRFNEQFF
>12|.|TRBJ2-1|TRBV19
TGTGCCAGTAGTATTTATTACAATGAGCAGTTCTTC
CASSIYYNEQFF
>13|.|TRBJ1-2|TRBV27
TGTGCCAGCAGGTACAGGGAGGAAGATGGCTACACCTTC
CASRYREEDGYTF
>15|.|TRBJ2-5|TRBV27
TGTGCCAGCACCCCGATGGGCCAAACCCAAGAGACCCAGTACTTC
CASTPMGQTQETQYF
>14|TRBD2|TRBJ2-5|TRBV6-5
TGTGCCAGCAGGCTAGCGGGATTGGGAGAGACCCAGTACTTC
CASRLAGLGETQYF
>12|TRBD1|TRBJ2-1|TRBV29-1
TGCAGCGTTGACAGGGGGCTGAGTGAGCAGTTCTTC
CSVDRGLSEQFF
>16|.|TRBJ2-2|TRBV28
TGTGCCAGCAGCCAGATCGTCGGGGCAGCCACCGGGGAGCTGTTTTTT
CASSQIVGAATGELFF
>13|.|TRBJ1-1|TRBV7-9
TGTGCCAGCAGCCCTAGGGAGGGACCTGAAGCTTTCTTT
CASSPREGPEAFF
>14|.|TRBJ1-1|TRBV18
TGTGCCAGCTCACCAGACCGGGGGAACACTGAAGCTTTCTTT
CASSPDRGNTEAFF
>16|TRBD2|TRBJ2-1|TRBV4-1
TGCGCCAGCAGCCATCACCAGCGGGAGGGCCTCCGTGAGCAGTTCTTC
CASSHHQREGLREQFF
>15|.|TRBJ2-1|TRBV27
TGTGCCAGCAGTTTACAGGGGCTTACATACAATGAGCAGTTCTTC
CASSLQGLTYNEQFF
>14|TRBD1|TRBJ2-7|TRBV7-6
TGTGCCAGCAGCCTTCGGACAGGGGTCCACGAGCAGTACTTC
CASSLRTGVHEQYF
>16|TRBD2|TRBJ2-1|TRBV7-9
TGTGCCAGCAGCTCACTAGCGGGAGGCAGGTTAGGGGAGCAGTTCTTC
CASSSLAGGRLGEQFF